This T cell receptor beta chain was sequenced in a study of CD8 T cells in Susac syndrome. V was pared by 6 bases and J by 4 bases, with 5 bases of the junction left unmatched. The CDR3 runs 14 residues. Germline CDR1 is SEHNR and CDR2 is FQNEAQ (reference sequence). Sequencing of TCR beta was performed on blood CD8+ T cells and on blood CD4+ T cells. An input of about 0.5 to 1 ug of RNA was subjected to reverse transcription using random hexamers. TCRdb recomputed calls from the immunoSEQ multiplex PCR reads with MiXCR, one row per CDR3 protein. The profile covers 150,000 to 160,000 distinct CDR3 sequences, with about 94% appearing a single time and over 0.2% taken by the ten largest.

This rearrangement joins TRBV7-9 to TRBJ2-3, with 9 bases matching TRBD1. Sequencing was carried out using CD8+ T cells from PBMCs. This clonotype originated in a human donor with multiple sclerosis. CDR3 sequence (DNA): TGTGCCAGCAGGGGGACAGGGAGCGCAGATACGCAGTATTTT. This sequence encodes CASRGTGSADTQYF.